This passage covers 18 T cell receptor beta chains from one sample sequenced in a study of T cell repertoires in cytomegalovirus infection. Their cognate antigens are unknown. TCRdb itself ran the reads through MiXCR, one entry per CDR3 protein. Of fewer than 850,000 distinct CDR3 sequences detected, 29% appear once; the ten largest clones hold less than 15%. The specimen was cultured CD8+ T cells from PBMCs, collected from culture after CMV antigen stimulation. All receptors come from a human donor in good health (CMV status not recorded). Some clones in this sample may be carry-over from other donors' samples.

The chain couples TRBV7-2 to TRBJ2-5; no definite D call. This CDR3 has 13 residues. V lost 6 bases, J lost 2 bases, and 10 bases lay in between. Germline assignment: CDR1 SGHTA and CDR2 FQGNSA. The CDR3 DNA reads TGTGCCAGCAGGTCGAATCTACAAGAGACCCAGTACTTC. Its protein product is CASRSNLQETQYF.

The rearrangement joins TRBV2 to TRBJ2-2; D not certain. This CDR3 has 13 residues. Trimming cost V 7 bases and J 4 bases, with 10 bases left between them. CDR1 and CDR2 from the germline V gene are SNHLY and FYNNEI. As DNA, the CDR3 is TGTGCCAGCAAATACACCCTCACCGGGGAGCTGTTTTTT. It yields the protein CASKYTLTGELFF.

Here the CDR3 reads CASSSSGKSPLHF. CDR3 DNA sequence: TGTGCCAGCAGCTCCTCAGGGAAATCACCCCTCCACTTT. The chain couples TRBV7-8 to TRBJ1-6; tentative D call: TRBD1 (5 bases). Trimming took off 4 bases at V and 10 bases at J, with 11 bases between the two ends. CDR1 and CDR2 from the germline V gene are SGHVS and FQNEAQ. This CDR3 has 13 amino acids.

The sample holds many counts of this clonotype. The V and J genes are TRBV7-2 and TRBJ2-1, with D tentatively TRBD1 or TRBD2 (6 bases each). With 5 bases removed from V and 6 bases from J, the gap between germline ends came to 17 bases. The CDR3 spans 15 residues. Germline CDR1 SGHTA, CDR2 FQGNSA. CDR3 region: CASSHLGGGPNEQFF. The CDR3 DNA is TGTGCCAGCAGCCACCTAGGAGGGGGGCCCAATGAGCAGTTCTTC.

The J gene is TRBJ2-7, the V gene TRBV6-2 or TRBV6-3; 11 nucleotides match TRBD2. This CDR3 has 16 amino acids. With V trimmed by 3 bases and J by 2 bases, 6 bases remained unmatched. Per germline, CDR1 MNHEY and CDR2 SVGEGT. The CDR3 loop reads CASSYPTSGGTYEQYF. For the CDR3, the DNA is TGTGCCAGCAGTTATCCCACTAGCGGGGGTACCTACGAGCAGTACTTC.

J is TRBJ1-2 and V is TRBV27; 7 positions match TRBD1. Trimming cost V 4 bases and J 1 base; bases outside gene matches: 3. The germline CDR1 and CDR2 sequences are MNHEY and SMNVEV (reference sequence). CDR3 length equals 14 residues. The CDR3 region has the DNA TGTGCCAGCAGTTGGGCAGGGGGTAACTATGGCTACACCTTC. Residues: CASSWAGGNYGYTF.

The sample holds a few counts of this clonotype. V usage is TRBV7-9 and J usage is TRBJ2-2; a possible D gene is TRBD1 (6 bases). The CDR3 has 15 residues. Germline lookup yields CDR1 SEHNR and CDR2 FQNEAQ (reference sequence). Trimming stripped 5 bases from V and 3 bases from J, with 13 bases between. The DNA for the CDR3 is TGTGCCAGCAGCCAAGAAGGGACACACACCGGGGAGCTGTTTTTT. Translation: CASSQEGTHTGELFF. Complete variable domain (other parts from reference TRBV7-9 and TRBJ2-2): DTGVSQNPRHKITKRGQNVTFRCDPISEHNRLYWYRQTLGQGPEFLTYFQNEAQLEKSRLLSDRFSAERPKGSFSTLEIQRTEQGDSAMYLCASSQEGTHTGELFFGEGSRLTVL.

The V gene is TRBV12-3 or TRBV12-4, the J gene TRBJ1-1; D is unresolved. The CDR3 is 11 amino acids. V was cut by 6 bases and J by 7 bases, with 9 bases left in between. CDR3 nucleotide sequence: TGTGCCAGCAGCCCAGCAGTTGAAGCTTTCTTT. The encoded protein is CASSPAVEAFF.

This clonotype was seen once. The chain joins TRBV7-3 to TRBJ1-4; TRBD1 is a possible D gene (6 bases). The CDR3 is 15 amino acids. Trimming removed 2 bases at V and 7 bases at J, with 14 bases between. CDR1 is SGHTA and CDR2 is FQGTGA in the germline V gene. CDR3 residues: CASSLRGRGAEKLFF. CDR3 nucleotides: TGTGCCAGCAGCTTACGGGGGCGAGGGGCTGAAAAACTGTTTTTT.

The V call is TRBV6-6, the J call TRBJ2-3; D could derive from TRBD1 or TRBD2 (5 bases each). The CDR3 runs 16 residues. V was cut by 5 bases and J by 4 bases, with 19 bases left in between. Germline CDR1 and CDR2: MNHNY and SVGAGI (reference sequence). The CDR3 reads CASSPLGVMGPDTQYF. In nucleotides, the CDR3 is TGTGCCAGCAGTCCTCTGGGAGTGATGGGGCCAGATACGCAGTATTTT.

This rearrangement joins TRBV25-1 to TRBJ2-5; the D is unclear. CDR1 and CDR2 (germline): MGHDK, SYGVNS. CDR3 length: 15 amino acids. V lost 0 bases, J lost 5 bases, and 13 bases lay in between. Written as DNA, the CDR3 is TGTGCCAGCAGTGAATATGCCTCACCCCACGAGACCCAGTACTTC. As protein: CASSEYASPHETQYF.

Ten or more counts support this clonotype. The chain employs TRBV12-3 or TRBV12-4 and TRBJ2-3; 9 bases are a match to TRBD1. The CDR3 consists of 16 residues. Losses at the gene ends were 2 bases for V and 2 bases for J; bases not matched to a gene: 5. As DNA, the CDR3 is TGTGCCAGCAGTTTACCCTGGACAGGGGACACAGATACGCAGTATTTT. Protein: CASSLPWTGDTDTQYF.

CDR3 nucleotides: TGTGCCAGCAGTCTCCCTGACGGGACCTTTCTTTATAGCAATCAGCCCCAGCATTTT. Encoded protein: CASSLPDGTFLYSNQPQHF. The chain recombines TRBV6-2 or TRBV6-3 with TRBJ1-5, with a possible D match to TRBD1 (5 bases). Germline V gene data show CDR1 as MNHEY and CDR2 as SVGEGT. This CDR3 contains 19 residues. The ends were cut back, 5 bases at V and 0 bases at J, with 23 bases in the middle.

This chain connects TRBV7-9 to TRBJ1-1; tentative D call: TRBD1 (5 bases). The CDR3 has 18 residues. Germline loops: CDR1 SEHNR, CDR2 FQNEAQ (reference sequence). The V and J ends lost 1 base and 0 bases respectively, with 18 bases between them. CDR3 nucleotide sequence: TGTGCCAGCAGCTTAGAGGGCAGGGCAACCCACATGAACACTGAAGCTTTCTTT. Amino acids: CASSLEGRATHMNTEAFF.

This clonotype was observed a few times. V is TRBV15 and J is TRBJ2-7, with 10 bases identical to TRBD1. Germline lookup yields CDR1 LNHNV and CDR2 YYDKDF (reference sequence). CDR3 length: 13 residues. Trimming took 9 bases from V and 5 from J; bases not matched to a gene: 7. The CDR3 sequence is CATGGTGVNEQYF. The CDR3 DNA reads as TGTGCCACGGGGGGGACAGGGGTTAACGAGCAGTACTTC.

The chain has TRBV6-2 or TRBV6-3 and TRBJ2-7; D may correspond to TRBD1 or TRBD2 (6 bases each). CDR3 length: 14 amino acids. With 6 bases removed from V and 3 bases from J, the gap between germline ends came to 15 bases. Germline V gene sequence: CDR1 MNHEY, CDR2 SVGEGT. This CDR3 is CASSEGEEVYEQYV. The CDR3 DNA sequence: TGTGCCAGCAGCGAGGGGGAGGAGGTCTACGAGCAGTACGTC.

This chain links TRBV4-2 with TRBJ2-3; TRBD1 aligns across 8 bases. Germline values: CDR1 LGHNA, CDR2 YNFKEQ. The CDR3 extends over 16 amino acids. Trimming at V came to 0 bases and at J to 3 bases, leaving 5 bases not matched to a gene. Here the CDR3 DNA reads TGTGCCAGCAGCCAAGATGACAGGGGCGGGACAGATACGCAGTATTTT. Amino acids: CASSQDDRGGTDTQYF.

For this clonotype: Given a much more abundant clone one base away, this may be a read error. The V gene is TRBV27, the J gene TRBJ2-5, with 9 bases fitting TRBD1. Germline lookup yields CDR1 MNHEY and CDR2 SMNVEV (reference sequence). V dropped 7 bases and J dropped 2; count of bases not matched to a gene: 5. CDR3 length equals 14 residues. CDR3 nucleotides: TGTGCCAGCACAGGGACAGGGAGGCAAGAGACCCAGTACTTC. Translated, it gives CASTGTGRQETQYF.